A selection of T cell receptor beta chains follows, all from one sample in a study of cytomegalovirus exposure and HLA in healthy donors. The protocol was immunoSEQ multiplex PCR, while the TCRdb copy is restricted to in-frame clones and leaves out a portion. The sample yields 100,000 to 120,000 clones, more than 90% seen once. The source material was PBMCs. Receptors were obtained from a young woman in good health and CMV-seronegative. Each CDR3 is given with its conserved first and last residue. The D gene is left open where the match is weak. The size entry is marked missing in some rows and otherwise reads once, few, many or a size class.

j_call d_call cdr3_length v_call clone_size cdr3_nt cdr3_aa
TRBJ1-2 TRBD1 16 TRBV29-1 - TGCAGCGTTGATGTCGGGGGACAGGGGACGCTAAATGGCTACACCTTC CSVDVGGQGTLNGYTF
TRBJ2-1 TRBD1 18 TRBV28 - TGTGCCAGCAGTTTATTTAGGTGGTGGGACAGCTCCTACAATGAGCAGTTCTTC CASSLFRWWDSSYNEQFF
TRBJ2-7 - 13 TRBV5-4 - TGTGCCAGCAGCCCAGCGAAACCCGACGAGCAGTACTTC CASSPAKPDEQYF
TRBJ1-2 - 14 TRBV27 once TGTGCCAGCAGTTTGTATCCGGGGTTGGATGGCTACACCTTC CASSLYPGLDGYTF
TRBJ1-2 - 16 TRBV4-1 - TGCGCCAGCAGAGAAGAAACGCCGGCCAGGTGGGGCGGCTACACCTTC CASREETPARWGGYTF
TRBJ1-1 TRBD1 13 TRBV10-3 - TGTGCCATGGGGACAGGGGGAGGGACTGAAGCTTTCTTT CAMGTGGGTEAFF
TRBJ2-7 - 13 TRBV14 - TGTGCCAGCAGCATACAGGAGCCCTACGAGCAGTACTTC CASSIQEPYEQYF
TRBJ2-7 TRBD1 15 TRBV15 - TGTGCCACCAGCAGAGTGGACAGGGAACCCTACGAGCAGTACTTC CATSRVDREPYEQYF
TRBJ2-7 TRBD1 17 TRBV28 - TGTGCCAGCAGTTCCCCGTTTGGGCAGGGGGTTTCCTACGAGCAGTACTTC CASSSPFGQGVSYEQYF
TRBJ2-1 - 11 TRBV20-1 - TGCAGTGCTTTCAAAAACAATGAGCAGTTCTTC CSAFKNNEQFF
TRBJ2-7 TRBD2 14 TRBV7-2 - TGTGCCAGCAACGCGGGGGGCCTCTCCTACGAGCAGTACTTC CASNAGGLSYEQYF
TRBJ1-1 - 14 TRBV28 - TGTGCCAGCAGTGCTGACAGATTGAACACTGAAGCTTTCTTT CASSADRLNTEAFF
TRBJ1-3 TRBD1 13 TRBV10-3 few TGTGCCATCCAGGGGGCAAGTGGAAACACCATATATTTT CAIQGASGNTIYF